The 6 T cell receptor beta chains below come from one sample, sequenced in a study of T cells after yellow fever vaccination (dated by TCRdb to about 2019). The method behind the library was 5' RACE. Instrument used: Illumina HiSeq 2500. Using fastp trimming at Q25 and MiXCR clonotype assembly, TCRdb reanalyzed the public sequencing data and kept in-frame beta chains. Each CDR3 protein gets just one entry, which takes the most common genes and DNA from the rows behind it. The sample contains 150,000 or so distinct CDR3 sequences, approximately 6.7% of them found a single time. 2.5% to 3% of the sample comes from the top ten. The label giving this sample's treatment or condition can be read as: live attenuated yellow fever vaccine strain. This specimen was CD4+ T cells sorted from PBMCs, taken 4 to 5 days after the first yellow fever vaccination. All receptors derive from a man aged 18-30 years who received the YFV17D yellow fever vaccine.

The chain combines TRBV9 with TRBJ2-3; D call uncertain. CDR1 and CDR2 (germline): SGDLS, YYNGEE. V was shortened by 0 bases and J by 6 bases, with 5 bases between the two germline ends. The CDR3 length is 12 residues. CDR3 coding DNA: TGTGCCAGCAGCGTAGACGCCGATACGCAGTATTTT. This sequence encodes CASSVDADTQYF.

This clonotype was detected a few times. This chain links TRBV5-4 with TRBJ2-3; D unresolved. V was pared by 3 bases and J by 1 base, with 12 bases between. The CDR3 covers 15 residues. Germline V lookup: CDR1 SGHNT, CDR2 YYREEE (reference sequence). The CDR3 region is CASSSALGRTDTQYF. CDR3 DNA: TGTGCCAGCAGCTCAGCTCTAGGCCGCACAGATACGCAGTATTTT.

This clonotype was counted ten times or more. The chain couples TRBV5-6 to TRBJ2-5; D possibly uses TRBD1 or TRBD2 (6 bases each). Trimming cost V 0 bases and J 5 bases, with 11 bases left between them. CDR3 length equals 14 residues. The V gene's germline CDR1 is SGHDT and CDR2 YYEEEE. DNA for the CDR3: TGTGCCAGCAGCTTGGTGAAGGGGGGTGAGACCCAGTACTTC. Translation: CASSLVKGGETQYF.

This clonotype appeared many times. V gene TRBV20-1 combines with J gene TRBJ2-7; 15 bases are a match to TRBD2. The V gene end was trimmed by 3 bases and the J gene end by 9 bases; junction bases not matched to a gene: 9. CDR3 length: 15 amino acids. The V gene's germline CDR1 is DFQATT and CDR2 SNEGSKA (reference sequence). CDR3 sequence: CSASSRTSGGAGQYV. In nucleotides, the CDR3 is TGCAGTGCTAGTAGCCGGACTAGCGGGGGGGCCGGGCAGTACGTC.

This clonotype was counted many times. V gene TRBV10-3 combines with J gene TRBJ1-3; D is unresolved. Trimming took 0 bases from V and 0 from J, leaving 6 bases between them. The germline CDR1 and CDR2 sequences are ENHRY and SYGVKD. The CDR3 runs 15 residues. CDR3 sequence reads: CAISESGSSGNTIYF. For the CDR3, the DNA is TGTGCCATCAGTGAGTCAGGGAGCTCTGGAAACACCATATATTTT.

This clonotype came up many times. The chain carries TRBV24-1 and TRBJ2-3, with no clear D. V was shortened by 7 bases and J by 2 bases, with 15 bases between the two germline ends. Germline CDR1 reads KGHDR; CDR2 reads SFDVKD. This CDR3 is built from 15 residues. CDR3 sequence (DNA): TGTGCCACCAGCCCTGGACGGATTTTCACAGATACGCAGTATTTT. Encoded protein: CATSPGRIFTDTQYF.